The clone carrying this T cell receptor (beta chain) was seen ten or more times. Amplified TCR beta CDR3 regions derived from RNA transcripts. The primer set for the first-round RT-PCR of the TCR CDR3 was HTBI. In TCRdb, the multiplex PCR reads were re-called with MiXCR into one record per CDR3 protein. The sample includes around 280,000 distinct CDR3 sequences, roughly 13% of them seen just once. The data are from a study of T cells in Graves' hyperthyroidism and ophthalmopathy. Disease duration under 2 months; hyperthyroidism patients were aged 18 to 65. The study excluded patients with uncontrolled infection, other autoimmune disease, pregnancy or lactation. The diagnoses drew upon clinical symptoms, serum thyroxine and TRAb, thyroid ultrasound and orbital computed tomography. The sample of blood was obtained at first hyperthyroidism diagnosis (before any ophthalmopathy symptoms). Germline trimming cut 5 bases from V and 7 bases from J; bases unmatched to any gene: 6. CDR1 is SGHTA and CDR2 is FQGNSA in the germline V gene. There are 15 residues in the CDR3.

V is TRBV7-2 and J is TRBJ1-5, with TRBD1 matching 12 bases. The sequenced material came from blood. The sequence was collected from a woman aged 25 to 39 with Graves' hyperthyroidism that later progressed to Graves' ophthalmopathy. CDR3 residues: CASSLGQGAWQPQHF. The DNA of the CDR3 is TGTGCCAGCAGCCTGGGACAGGGGGCTTGGCAGCCCCAGCATTTT. Supplemented by reference TRBV7-2 and TRBJ1-5, the full variable domain reads GAGVSQSPSNKVTEKGKDVELRCDPISGHTALYWYRQSLGQGLEFLIYFQGNSAPDKSGLPSDRFSAERTGGSVSTLTIQRTQQEDSAVYLCASSLGQGAWQPQHFGDGTRLSIL.